A single T cell receptor beta chain is shown here with its context. The data derive from a study of blood T cell repertoires in COVID-19. Study-wide context: COVID-19 samples collected from the United States, Italy and Spain covered acute and convalescent phases.

The CDR3 is 15 residues long. From germline, CDR1 is MNHEY and CDR2 SVGAGI. V shed 0 bases and J shed 10 bases, with 16 bases lying between them. This table comes from immunoSEQ multiplex PCR, and its TCRdb copy is limited to in-frame clones, with some not included. Of some 80,000 clones listed, 87% are singletons. V usage is TRBV6-5 and J usage is TRBJ2-1; TRBD1 might be the D (6 bases). The sequence came from a woman aged 50 to 60 with active or convalescent COVID-19. The sequencing sample was made of peripheral blood. The CDR3 nucleotides read TGTGCCAGCAGTTACTCGACGTCTATGGGGACAGAGCAGTTCTTC. It codes for CASSYSTSMGTEQFF.